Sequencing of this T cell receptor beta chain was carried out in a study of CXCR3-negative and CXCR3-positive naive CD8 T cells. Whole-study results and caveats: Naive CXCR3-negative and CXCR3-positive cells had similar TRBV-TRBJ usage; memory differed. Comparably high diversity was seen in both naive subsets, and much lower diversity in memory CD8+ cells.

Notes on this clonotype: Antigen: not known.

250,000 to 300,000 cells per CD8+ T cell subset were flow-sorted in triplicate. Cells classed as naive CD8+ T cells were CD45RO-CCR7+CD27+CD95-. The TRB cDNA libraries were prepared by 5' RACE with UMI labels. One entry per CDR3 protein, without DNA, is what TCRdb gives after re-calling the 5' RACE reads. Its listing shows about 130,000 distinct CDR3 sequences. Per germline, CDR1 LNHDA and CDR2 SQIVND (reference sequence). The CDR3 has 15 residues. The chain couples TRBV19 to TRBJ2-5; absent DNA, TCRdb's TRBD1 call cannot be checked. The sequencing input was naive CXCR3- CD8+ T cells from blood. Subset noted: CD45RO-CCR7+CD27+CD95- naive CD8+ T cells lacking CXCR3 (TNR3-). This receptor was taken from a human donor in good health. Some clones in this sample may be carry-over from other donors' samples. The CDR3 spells CASSKKARVGETQYF.